The 5 T cell receptor beta chains below come from one sample, sequenced in a study of PD-1 blockade in classical Hodgkin lymphoma. The assay was immunoSEQ multiplex PCR, and TCRdb's table has in-frame clones only and misses some. The sample has roughly 40,000 clones; roughly 86% are singletons. All patients experienced relapse after autologous stem cell transplantation, and brentuximab vedotin exposure was variable. Sequenced here: peripheral blood mononuclear cells (PBMCs), sampled at baseline. Receptor source: a human donor with classical Hodgkin lymphoma.

This rearrangement joins TRBV6-5 to TRBJ1-2; 8 bases are shared with TRBD1. The CDR3 loop spans 14 amino acids. Germline CDR1 reads MNHEY; CDR2 reads SVGAGI. With 2 bases clipped from V and 5 bases from J, the junction kept 4 bases outside the gene matches. This CDR3 reads CASSYHGQGYGYTF. The CDR3, as DNA: TGTGCCAGCAGTTACCACGGACAGGGATATGGCTACACCTTC.

The J gene is TRBJ2-2, the V gene TRBV2; 10 positions agree with TRBD1. Germline V gene data show CDR1 as SNHLY and CDR2 as FYNNEI. CDR3 size: 13 residues. J lost 8 bases, V lost 7 bases, and 4 bases had no gene match. The CDR3 region has the DNA TGTGCCAGCAATAGGGACAGGGGAGGGGAGCTGTTTTTT. Protein sequence: CASNRDRGGELFF.

This chain uses TRBV28 with TRBJ2-5, with D uncertain. Germline assignment: CDR1 MDHEN and CDR2 SYDVKM. The CDR3 is 15 residues long. V was cut by 5 bases and J by 2 bases, with 15 bases left in between. The CDR3 loop reads CASSPFFVGQETQYF. The CDR3 region has the DNA TGTGCCAGCAGTCCATTTTTTGTAGGACAAGAGACCCAGTACTTC. The full variable domain, rest sourced from reference TRBV28 and TRBJ2-5, is DVKVTQSSRYLVKRTGEKVFLECVQDMDHENMFWYRQDPGLGLRLIYFSYDVKMKEKGDIPEGYSVSREKKERFSLILESASTNQTSMYLCASSPFFVGQETQYFGPGTRLLVL.

The rearrangement joins TRBV29-1 to TRBJ2-1, with 13 bases matching TRBD2. Losses at the gene ends were 6 bases for V and 2 bases for J; bases not matched to a gene: 1. The CDR3 is 14 residues long. Germline V gene data show CDR1 as SQVTM and CDR2 as ANQGSEA. The CDR3: CSVTSGRTYNEQFF. For the CDR3, the DNA is TGCAGCGTGACTAGCGGGAGGACCTACAATGAGCAGTTCTTC.

This clone was picked up a small number of times. CDR3 amino acids: CASSVDVASGYNEQFF. As DNA, the CDR3 is TGTGCCAGCAGCGTAGACGTCGCTAGCGGTTACAATGAGCAGTTCTTC. The J gene is TRBJ2-1, the V gene TRBV9, with 7 bases identical to TRBD2. The CDR3 is made up of 16 amino acids. J was trimmed by 4 bases and V by 0 bases; bases with no gene match: 7. Per the germline V gene, CDR1 is SGDLS and CDR2 is YYNGEE.